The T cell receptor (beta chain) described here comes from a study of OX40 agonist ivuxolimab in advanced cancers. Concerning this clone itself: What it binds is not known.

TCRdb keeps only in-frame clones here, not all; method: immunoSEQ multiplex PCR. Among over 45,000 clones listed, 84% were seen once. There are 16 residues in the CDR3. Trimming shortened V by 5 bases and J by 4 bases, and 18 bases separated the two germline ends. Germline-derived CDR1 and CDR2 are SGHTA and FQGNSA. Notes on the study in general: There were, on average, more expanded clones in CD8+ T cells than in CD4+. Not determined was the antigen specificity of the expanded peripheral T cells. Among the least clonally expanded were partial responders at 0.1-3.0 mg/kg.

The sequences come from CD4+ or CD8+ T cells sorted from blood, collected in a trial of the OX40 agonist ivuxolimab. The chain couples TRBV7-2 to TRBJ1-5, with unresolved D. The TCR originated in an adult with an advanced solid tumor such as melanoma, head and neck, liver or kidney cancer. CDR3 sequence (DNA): TGTGCCAGCAGCAAGCTTAAGGCGGATGGGAATCAGCCCCAGCATTTT. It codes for CASSKLKADGNQPQHF.